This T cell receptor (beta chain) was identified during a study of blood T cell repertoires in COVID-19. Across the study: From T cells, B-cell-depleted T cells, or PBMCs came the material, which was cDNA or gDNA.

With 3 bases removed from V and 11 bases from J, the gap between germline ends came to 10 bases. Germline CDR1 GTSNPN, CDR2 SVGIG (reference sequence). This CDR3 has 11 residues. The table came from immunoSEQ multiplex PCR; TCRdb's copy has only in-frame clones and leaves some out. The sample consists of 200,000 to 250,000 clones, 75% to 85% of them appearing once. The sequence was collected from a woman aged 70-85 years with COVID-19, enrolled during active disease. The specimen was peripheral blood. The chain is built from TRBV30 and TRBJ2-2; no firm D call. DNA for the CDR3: TGTGCCTGGAGCAGTAGAGGAGAGCTGTTTTTT. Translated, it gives CAWSSRGELFF.